These 10 T cell receptor beta chains share one sample of origin, sequenced in a study of CD8+ T cells in alopecia areata. Treatment meaning: oral pan-JAK inhibitor, 5-10 mg twice daily. RNA, once extracted, was reverse transcribed into cDNA for use as the sequencing template. TCRdb keeps only in-frame clones here, not all; method: immunoSEQ multiplex PCR. The sample shows some 190,000 clones, about 47% of them seen only once. Sequences were derived from CD8+ T cells sorted from blood, sampled at approximately week 52, from a patient treated with tofacitinib. The receptors derive from a human donor with alopecia areata.

This clone was recorded a few times. V is TRBV29-1 and J is TRBJ2-5; D unclear. This CDR3 has 11 residues. Germline V gene sequence: CDR1 SQVTM, CDR2 ANQGSEA. The V gene lost 5 bases and the J gene lost 1 base, with 5 bases spanning the gap. CDR3 bases: TGCAGCGTTAAGGTCCAAGAGACCCAGTACTTC. It translates to CSVKVQETQYF.

This clone was counted once. The V call is TRBV2, the J call TRBJ2-7, with D possibly being TRBD1 or TRBD2 (5 bases each). The CDR3 contains 13 residues. Between the trimmed V and J ends, which lost 4 bases and 3 bases, there was a span of 10 bases. CDR1 is SNHLY, CDR2 FYNNEI, per germline. Here the CDR3 DNA reads TGTGCCAGCAGTGCGACAGAGGGCTACGAGCAGTACTTC. Translated, it gives CASSATEGYEQYF.

The V call is TRBV5-1, the J call TRBJ1-2; the match to TRBD1 covers 8 bases. Germline V lookup: CDR1 SGHRS, CDR2 YFSETQ. Trimming cost V 4 bases and J 6 bases; bases outside gene matches: 8. The CDR3 extends over 14 amino acids. DNA for the CDR3: TGCGCCAGCAGCCCGAGGGGACAGGATGATGGCTACACCTTC. It encodes CASSPRGQDDGYTF.

This sequence joins TRBV4-2 and TRBJ2-5; 7 nucleotides line up with TRBD2. Per germline, CDR1 LGHNA and CDR2 YNFKEQ. CDR3 size: 17 residues. Unmatched junction bases numbered 11, after V lost 0 bases and J lost 4 bases. The CDR3 loop reads CASSQDWVPSGRETQYF. DNA of the CDR3: TGTGCCAGCAGCCAAGATTGGGTGCCTAGCGGAAGAGAGACCCAGTACTTC.

This clone was found a few times. The chain couples TRBV6-5 to TRBJ1-5, with D unclear. Germline V gives CDR1 MNHEY, CDR2 SVGAGI. The CDR3 spans 11 residues. Trimming stripped 5 bases from V and 6 bases from J, with 5 bases between. CDR3 in DNA: TGTGCCAGCAGTCTACCTCAGCCCCAGCATTTT. Its protein product is CASSLPQPQHF.

This clone was seen only a few times. The V call is TRBV30, the J call TRBJ2-5, with D unresolved. Germline V gene sequence: CDR1 GTSNPN, CDR2 SVGIG (reference sequence). The CDR3 totals 13 residues. The ends were cut back, 5 bases at V and 4 bases at J, with 14 bases in the middle. The chain's CDR3 is CAWALGIGETQYF. The DNA for the CDR3 is TGTGCCTGGGCTTTAGGAATCGGAGAGACCCAGTACTTC.

This sequence joins TRBV29-1 and TRBJ2-7, with D maybe TRBD1 (6 bases). The CDR3 loop spans 12 amino acids. Germline V gives CDR1 SQVTM, CDR2 ANQGSEA. Trimming shortened V by 7 bases and J by 3 bases, and 13 bases separated the two germline ends. The CDR3 reads CSAWDTNYEQYF. The CDR3 region has the DNA TGCAGCGCTTGGGACACCAACTACGAGCAGTACTTC.

The gene calls are TRBV5-6 and TRBJ1-2; 10 nucleotides match TRBD1. Per germline, CDR1 SGHDT and CDR2 YYEEEE. The CDR3 consists of 15 residues. J was trimmed by 0 bases and V by 5 bases; bases with no gene match: 4. The CDR3 DNA sequence: TGTGCCAGCAGTTTCGGGACAGGGGCTAACTATGGCTACACCTTC. Amino acid sequence: CASSFGTGANYGYTF.

V gene TRBV21-1 combines with J gene TRBJ1-1; the table's D gene call, TRBD1, was not cross checked with the DNA. TRBV21-1 is deemed a pseudogene. The CDR3 covers 13 residues. CDR3 DNA: TGTGCCAGCAGGAGGGGGCGCGGCACTGAAGCTTTCTTT. It codes for CASRRGRGTEAFF.

This clone was seen more than once but under ten times. The chain is built from TRBV19 and TRBJ2-3; 8 bases are a match to TRBD1. The germline V gene has CDR1 LNHDA and CDR2 SQIVND (reference sequence). J was trimmed by 5 bases and V by 5 bases; bases with no gene match: 12. The CDR3 has 16 amino acids. The CDR3 protein is CASSFRGQGLEDTQYF. Written as DNA, the CDR3 is TGTGCCAGTAGTTTCCGTGGACAGGGTTTGGAAGATACGCAGTATTTT. Filled out from reference TRBV19 and TRBJ2-3, the complete variable domain reads DGGITQSPKYLFRKEGQNVTLSCEQNLNHDAMYWYRQDPGQGLRLIYYSQIVNDFQKGDIAEGYSVSREKKESFPLTVTSAQKNPTAFYLCASSFRGQGLEDTQYFGPGTRLTVL.